The rows below give T cell receptor beta chains drawn from one sample of a study of glioma-infiltrating T cells. Via MiXCR, TCRdb re-called the multiplex PCR reads, giving one row per CDR3 protein. This sample has around 350,000 distinct CDR3 sequences, with around 38% found just once. The sequencing sample was made of glioma tissue, nonneoplastic brain tissue, or PBMCs (not recorded which). The receptors derive from a human donor with low-grade glioma or glioblastoma, undergoing nonglioma brain surgery, or in good health (not recorded which). Each CDR3 is given with its conserved first and last residue. Each record gives: V gene, clone size, D gene, J gene, CDR3 protein, CDR3 DNA. A D gene is named only where the DNA matches it firmly. Size values are once, few and many counts, or a class for expanded clones, and some rows have none.

TRBV7-2	-	-	TRBJ2-1	CASSARSSYNEQFF	TGTGCCAGCAGCGCCCGAAGCTCCTACAATGAGCAGTTCTTC
TRBV7-2	once	-	TRBJ1-4	CASSFLAGEKLFF	TGTGCCAGCAGCTTTCTTGCCGGAGAAAAACTGTTTTTT
TRBV7-2	few	-	TRBJ1-2	CASSFQVDYGYTF	TGTGCCAGCAGCTTTCAGGTGGACTATGGCTACACCTTC
TRBV4-2	few	-	TRBJ2-7	CASSQEMNNDYEQYF	TGTGCCAGCAGCCAAGAAATGAACAACGACTACGAGCAGTACTTC
TRBV29-1	-	TRBD1	TRBJ1-6	CSVERQGKESPLHF	TGCAGCGTTGAAAGACAGGGGAAAGAATCACCCCTCCACTTT
TRBV10-3	-	TRBD1	TRBJ2-7	CAISPGQGYEQYF	TGTGCCATCAGCCCGGGACAGGGCTACGAGCAGTACTTC
TRBV28	-	TRBD2	TRBJ2-7	CASKPGGSSYEQYF	TGTGCCAGCAAGCCGGGAGGGAGCTCCTACGAGCAGTACTTC
TRBV19	once	-	TRBJ1-1	CASTEGWGTEAFF	TGTGCCAGTACCGAAGGGTGGGGAACTGAAGCTTTCTTT
TRBV14	-	-	TRBJ1-1	CASSQDRTNEMNTEAFF	TGTGCCAGCAGCCAAGATCGGACGAATGAGATGAACACTGAAGCTTTCTTT
TRBV27	many	-	TRBJ2-3	CASSLTNTDTQYF	TGTGCCAGCAGTTTGACCAACACAGATACGCAGTATTTT
TRBV27	-	TRBD1	TRBJ1-2	CASSFSARQGGQYGYAF	TGTGCCAGCAGTTTTAGTGCCCGACAGGGAGGTCAATATGGCTACGCCTTC
TRBV28	few	-	TRBJ1-2	CASSLGKGRDYGYTF	TGTGCCAGCAGCCTCGGTAAGGGACGGGACTATGGCTACACCTTC
TRBV19	-	TRBD1	TRBJ1-5	CAGSIGGDRRVQPQHF	TGTGCCGGTAGTATAGGAGGGGACAGGCGTGTACAGCCCCAGCATTTT
TRBV7-9	many	TRBD1	TRBJ2-1	CASSSWDRGGNEQFF	TGTGCCAGCAGCAGTTGGGACAGGGGCGGCAATGAGCAGTTCTTC
TRBV6-2/TRBV6-3	once	-	TRBJ2-1	CASSLTLDRSRSRGQFF	TGTGCCAGCAGTTTGACCCTCGACAGGTCCCGGTCGAGGGGGCAGTTCTTC
TRBV28	many	TRBD2	TRBJ2-7	CASRLLVEGGESYEQYF	TGTGCCAGCAGGCTTCTTGTTGAGGGAGGGGAATCCTACGAGCAGTACTTC
TRBV28	many	-	TRBJ2-3	CASSYPASTDTQYF	TGTGCCAGCAGTTACCCGGCCAGCACAGATACGCAGTATTTT
TRBV7-9	-	-	TRBJ2-1	CATGEQLF	TGTGCCACCGGTGAGCAGTTATTC
TRBV7-6	-	-	TRBJ1-5	CASSRTWDNQPQHF	TGTGCCAGCAGCCGGACATGGGACAATCAGCCCCAGCATTTT
TRBV29-1	-	-	TRBJ2-1	CSVEDLGGGEQFF	TGCAGCGTTGAAGATCTAGGAGGAGGGGAGCAGTTCTTC
TRBV7-2	-	-	TRBJ2-5	CASSLARSAMGTQYF	TGTGCCAGCAGCTTAGCGAGGTCCGCCATGGGCACCCAGTACTTC
TRBV4-3	few	-	TRBJ1-2	CASSQSGATRYGYTF	TGCGCCAGCAGCCAAAGCGGGGCTACGCGGTATGGCTACACCTTC